Described below is a single T cell receptor (beta chain) sequence and its context. The antigen it binds to is not known. The record has no base qualities; no much larger clone is one base away. Counted from cysteine to phenylalanine, this CDR3 has 19 amino acids. Of the read, only the CDR3 DNA is kept; its 57 bases are in frame from base 1. The V and J ends are trimmed by 8 bases and 1 base, leaving 24 bases between them. The library came from PCR. TCRdb records Illumina HiSeq 2500 as the sequencer. TCR libraries were prepared with molecular barcoding, using unique molecular identifiers to normalize TCRbeta repertoire quantification. TCRdb took the public reads, trimmed them with fastp at Q25, ran MiXCR for clone calling and kept in-frame beta chains. Each CDR3 protein appears once, grouped with its most common genes and DNA. The sample includes about 580,000 distinct CDR3 sequences, with roughly 23% observed a single time. The ten largest clonotypes hold less than 15% of the sample.

The data were taken from a study of T-cell reconstitution after alpha-beta-depleted transplantation in children (dated by TCRdb to about 2016). In the study overall: T-cell immune reconstitution after TCRalphabeta/CD19-depleted allogeneic hematopoietic cell transplantation in children was quantitatively tracked in the study by means of TCR repertoire profiling.

Study-wide findings and limitations: Apparently early alphabetaT-cell count recovery about two months after transplant reportedly relied on only several hundred rapidly expanded clones derived from non-depleted graft cells. Over the following months the frequencies of hyperexpanded clones went down, and after one year T-cell counts and TCRbeta diversity were mostly credited to newly produced T cells. In some patients, the high TCRbeta diversity seen at day 60 was put down to recipient T cells and intrathymic progenitors that had survived conditioning.

The treatment or condition label here, explained by the study, means: allogeneic hematopoietic cell transplantation with graft depleted of TCRalphabeta T cells and CD19 B cells. Transplant recipients were children who received TCRalphabeta/CD19-depleted allogeneic hematopoietic cell grafts. The rearranged segments are TRBV12-3 or TRBV12-4 and TRBJ2-6, with the D call perhaps TRBD1 or TRBD2, each one matching 6 bases. This clonotype was obtained from a boy less than two years old who had a stem cell transplant for acute myeloid leukemia, so the T cells may come from the graft donor. Sequencing used PBMCs, mostly from graft donor cells, obtained 360 days after TCRalphabeta/CD19-depleted stem cell transplant. CDR3 reads: CASWGAWGAKGSGANVLTF. At the DNA level, the sequence is TGTGCCAGCTGGGGGGCGTGGGGGGCAAAAGGGTCTGGGGCCAACGTCCTGACTTTC.